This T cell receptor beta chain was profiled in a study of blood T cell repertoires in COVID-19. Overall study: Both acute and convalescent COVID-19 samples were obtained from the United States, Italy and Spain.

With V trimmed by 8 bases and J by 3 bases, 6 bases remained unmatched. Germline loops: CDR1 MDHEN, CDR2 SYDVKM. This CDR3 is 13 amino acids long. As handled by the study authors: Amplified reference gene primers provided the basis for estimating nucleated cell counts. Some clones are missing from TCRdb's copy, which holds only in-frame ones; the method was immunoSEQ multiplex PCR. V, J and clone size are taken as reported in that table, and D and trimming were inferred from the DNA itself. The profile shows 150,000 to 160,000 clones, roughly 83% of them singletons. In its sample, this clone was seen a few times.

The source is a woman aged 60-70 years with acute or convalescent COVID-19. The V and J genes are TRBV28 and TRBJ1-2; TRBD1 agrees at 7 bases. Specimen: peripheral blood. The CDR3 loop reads CASGGQTYYGYTF. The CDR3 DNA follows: TGTGCCAGCGGGGGACAGACCTACTATGGCTACACCTTC.